The subject of this entry is one T cell receptor beta chain. No antigen is known for it. The repertoire was sequenced with immunoSEQ multiplex PCR; TCRdb's copy has only in-frame clones and lacks some. Among 150,000 to 200,000 clones listed, more than 70% were seen once. The CDR3 loop spans 17 amino acids. V lost 3 bases to trimming and J lost 0 bases, with 15 bases between them. Germline CDR1 is SGHRS and CDR2 is YFSETQ. This sample is part of a study of cytotoxic CD8 clonotypes in ibrutinib-treated CLL. Notes on the study in general: There were few public clonotypes, and on treatment they contracted or stayed stable. Sampling schedules were unmatched across sustained-remission and progressing patients.

The V call is TRBV5-1, the J call TRBJ1-4; D ambiguous. The TCR sequence derives from a human donor with chronic lymphocytic leukemia. Material: PBMCs, obtained at disease progression, from a patient treated with ibrutinib. The CDR3 sequence: CASSWRDPLSTNEKLFF. In nucleotides, the CDR3 is TGCGCCAGCAGCTGGCGGGATCCGTTATCAACTAATGAAAAACTGTTTTTT.